This T cell receptor (beta chain) came from a study of blood T cell repertoires in COVID-19. Turning to the study itself: Samples came from the United States, Italy and Spain, spanning acute and convalescent COVID-19. T cells, B-cell-depleted T cells, or PBMCs supplied cDNA or gDNA.

Germline V lookup: CDR1 MNHNS, CDR2 SASEGT. Trimming pared 2 bases from V and 4 bases from J, leaving 6 bases between. The CDR3 contains 13 residues. Original data processing: Amplifying reference gene primers gave estimates of nucleated cell counts. Generated by immunoSEQ multiplex PCR, the TCRdb table keeps only in-frame clones and is missing some. V and J calls and clone size follow that table, whereas D and trimming were derived from the DNA. The sample records 130,000 or so clones, 85% to 90% being singletons. The source is a woman aged 55-70 years with acute or convalescent COVID-19. Sequences were obtained from peripheral blood. J is TRBJ1-3 and V is TRBV6-1, with D perhaps TRBD1 (5 bases). Here the CDR3 reads CASSEHRGNTIYF. CDR3 bases: TGTGCCAGCAGTGAACACAGGGGAAACACCATATATTTT.